This T cell receptor (beta chain) is drawn from a study of cytomegalovirus exposure and HLA in healthy donors (dated by TCRdb to the late 2010s). The study in broad terms: An earlier analysis of 587 of the donors reported 276 Gb of sequence data and 117 million unique TCR beta sequences obtained from about 170 million T cells. An early release that covered about 600 HLA-typed donors contained about 300 gigabases of sequencing data and 70 million to 100 million unique TCR sequences. Among the roughly 400 genotyped donors, around 79% belonged to the genetic ancestry cluster associated with self-reported Caucasian donors. The study aimed to test whether cataloging public T cell receptors could reveal signatures of past pathogen exposure. The T cell repertoires of several hundred subjects were profiled by immunosequencing and related to cytomegalovirus serostatus. In addition to the first cohort of approximately 650 subjects, a separate validation cohort of 100 to 150 different subjects was used. To predict cytomegalovirus infection status, the study brought together high-throughput TCR immunosequencing, statistical association of individual TCRs with disease status, and machine learning. A later analysis re-examined previously published TCR beta repertoires from over 500 donors and added high-resolution HLA genotyping to investigate patterns of TCR occurrence. The later analysis used no new phenotypic data to find candidate immune exposures, relying instead on TCR beta sequences and their occurrence across donors. To decide whether each TCR beta V gene segment behaved as functional or pseudogenic, an earlier analysis of approximately 590 of the donors relied on high-throughput TCR beta sequencing. Alongside the repertoire data, information on donor age, sex, ethnicity and CMV serostatus was compiled. A later genetic analysis took genome-wide SNP genotypes for about three fifths of the 666 donors and used that subset as a discovery cohort. All discovery cohort repertoires had been generated using a single sequencing platform. Both class I and class II loci were covered by HLA typing, at four-digit resolution. Typing coverage differed by locus: A, B, C, DRB1 and DQB1 were typed in roughly 629-630 donors, DQA1 in about 500, DPA1 in approximately 600, and DPB1 in 472. Roughly five DR-DQ haplotypes were treated as single units for association and clustering because of strong linkage in the cohort. Among about 360 genotyped donors of the cohort, an average of 235,054 unique TCR beta nucleotide sequences were sequenced per donor, roughly 20% of them non-productive.

The CDR3, cysteine through phenylalanine, is 15 amino acids long. CDR3 DNA only is kept here, 45 bases in frame from base 1. V loses 1 base at its end and J loses 6 bases; junction bases beyond the gene matches: 3. The germline V gene yields SGHTA for CDR1 and FQGNSA for CDR2. As regards this clone: Its binding antigen is unknown. No much larger clonotype is one base removed from it; base qualities were not supplied.

On the study overall, not on this receptor specifically: A cluster of highly shared sequence variants was judged likely to be a technical artifact of the sequencing pipeline. Some IMGT-functional V segments, including TRBV6-2 and TRBV6-3, could not be distinguished by the 87-base-pair reads and were therefore excluded. At a false discovery rate of 0.05, a later analysis linked about 17,000 TCR beta sequences to specific HLA alleles. Across donors, most TCR sequences were observed very rarely, whereas some public TCRs were present in many individuals. In a later analysis, the rate of TCR association differed among HLA loci, with DRB1 alleles having the most associated TCRs and HLA-C alleles having the fewest. In a later genetic analysis, fewer N-insertions in productive TCRs were reported among donors in an Asian-associated ancestry cluster than the 666-donor mean. In a later analysis, HLA-associated TCR beta chains showed more clonal expansion and lower generation probabilities than non-associated chains that were equally common. The study gave a list of over 150 TCR beta chains associated with cytomegalovirus. Correlated functional status among segregating V segments might be attributable to linkage disequilibrium, but an unknown experimental factor could not be ruled out. Some 16 rarely observed V segments, including chromosome 9 orphons, were excluded from the earlier analysis of approximately 500 of the donors because counts were too low. Presence/absence analyses assumed roughly uniform sequencing depth across donors, an assumption that may not hold. A later analysis found that most CMV-associated TCR beta chains appeared HLA-restricted, with HLA associations seemingly driven largely by CMV exposure. For the cohort, immune exposure information was limited to CMV serostatus. Several of the top co-occurrence clusters appeared to be linked to parvovirus B19, influenza, CMV and Epstein-Barr virus, according to a later analysis. An earlier analysis of approximately 570 of the donors showed that most TCR beta V segments appeared in productive rearrangements either about 87% or about 30% of the time, which broadly matched IMGT annotations. In both the original and validation cohorts, the classifier was reported to diagnose cytomegalovirus status with high specificity and sensitivity. A further reported finding was that TCR beta sequences accurately predicted the HLA-A and HLA-B alleles for most subjects in the first cohort. A few of the identified cytomegalovirus-associated TCR beta chains were confirmed in vitro to be specific for cytomegalovirus antigens. When HLA alleles, especially DR and DQ, strongly co-occurred, TCR associations were difficult to assign to individual alleles. V-gene and J-gene trimming of TCR beta chains was associated with a missense DCLRE1C variant in a later genetic analysis, and the association was replicated in an independent cohort. Because some donors lacked HLA typing at each locus, the association tests relied only on the typed subset. According to the authors, the approach could potentially be generalized to other disease states and immunological phenotypes. In this cohort, only TCR beta chains were sequenced, and detectable features were limited by the absence of alpha or paired-chain data.

Library preparation employed the immunoSEQ multiplex PCR assay. A mixture of 60 forward primers for TCR Vbeta segments and 13 reverse primers for TCR Jbeta segments was used in the multiplex PCR. Amplification of the CDR3 region of rearranged TCR beta genes was performed with a multiplex PCR assay on genomic DNA. The amplified TCR beta libraries were sequenced on the Illumina HiSeq System as 87-base-pair reads. On the study's bioinformatics: A later analysis tallied approximately 87 million unique TCR beta chains across the 666 repertoires, and 10 million to 11 million of those chains were shared by two or more donors. To remove PCR and sequencing errors, raw reads were error-corrected and collapsed into unique sequences using a nearest-neighbor algorithm that merged closely related sequences. CDR3 sequences were aligned to IMGT reference sequences to assign V, D and J gene segments. For a sequence to be retained, a match of at least six nucleotides was required to both a V gene segment and a J gene segment. Rearrangements were classified as productive when the CDR3 lacked stop codons and remained in frame with V and J, and all other rearrangements were classified as non-productive. CDR3 was defined according to IMGT convention as the region running from the second conserved V-encoded cysteine to the conserved J-encoded phenylalanine. Sequences without an unambiguous match to a single V gene segment were excluded from the earlier analysis of approximately 600 of the donors. An earlier analysis of fewer than 650 of the donors classified V segments as functional when productive rearrangements were above 56.7% and as segregating when the standard deviation between donors was above 5%. A statistical classification framework was developed to diagnose cytomegalovirus status using the catalog of TCR beta chain sequences. A later analysis assigned V and J genes by comparing TCR nucleotide sequences with IMGT/GENE-DB human TR gene sequences. The TCRdist pipeline was used in a later analysis to assign CDR3 sequences and most-parsimonious VDJ recombination scenarios. In a later analysis, each TCR beta chain was defined by its CDR3 amino acid sequence together with its V-gene family, and reads without a unique V-gene family were excluded. A later analysis removed 592 highly shared, low-generation-probability nucleotide sequences to deal with suspected cross-contamination and a sequencing artifact. For each public chain, a later analysis derived a clonal expansion index from normalized ranks of inferred template counts within each repertoire. Generation probabilities in a later analysis came from a VDJ recombination model fitted to out-of-frame rearrangements, and those results were checked against IGoR. In a later analysis, hypergeometric tests were used to score TCR-TCR, TCR-HLA and TCR-CMV co-occurrence, with a repertoire-size bias correction applied to TCR pairs. To estimate false discovery rates, a later analysis permuted the HLA or CMV assignments 20 times. In a later analysis, co-occurring TCRs were grouped with DBSCAN, and TCRdist sequence similarity was added when clustering was performed within HLA-allele-positive subsets. Repertoires with fewer than 30,000 or more than 120,000 public chains were left out of co-occurrence clustering, as were about 5 repertoires with anomalous nucleotide sharing. Held by TCRdb, this immuneACCESS table contains in-frame sequences only and omits some clones. Under half of the omission traces to an unresolved V gene where checked; the cause of the rest is unknown. V and J calls and clone size are those listed in that table; D and trimming were worked out from the DNA. Across this sample there are roughly 190,000 clones, with roughly 75% seen only once. The top ten constitute over 4% of the sample.

The cohort consisted of some 670 healthy bone marrow donors. All cohort members were sampled while nominally healthy, although unrecorded immune exposures were likely present. The donor was CMV seropositive and belonged to the group of more than 250 seropositive cohort members. A peripheral blood sample was collected from each donor, and TCR beta sequencing was performed on peripheral blood mononuclear cells. Genomic DNA was extracted from the blood cell samples with the Qiagen DNeasy Blood Extraction Kit. The chain is assembled from TRBV7-2 and TRBJ2-2; 9 bases in the middle match TRBD1. This sequence was found in a man aged 25-45 years in good health and CMV-seropositive. The sample consisted of PBMCs. The CDR3 protein is CASSLVRTGAGELFF. The DNA sequence follows: TGTGCCAGCAGCTTAGTCCGGACAGGGGCCGGGGAGCTGTTTTTT.